The T cell receptor (beta chain) described here comes from a study of blood T cell repertoires in COVID-19. Turning to the study itself: Samples of COVID-19 (acute and convalescent) were obtained from the United States, Italy and Spain. T cells, B-cell-depleted T cells, or PBMCs supplied cDNA or gDNA.

Germline V gene data show CDR1 as MDHEN and CDR2 as SYDVKM. The V end lost 5 bases, the J end lost 10 bases, and 9 bases lay between the germline ends. CDR3 length: 11 residues. Clones were sequenced by immunoSEQ multiplex PCR, and TCRdb holds only the in-frame ones, with some missing. Of approximately 74,000 clones in the sample, roughly 84% were seen once. This clone was counted only a few times. The chain employs TRBV28 and TRBJ2-1; D gene uncertain. The clonotype comes from an older man with active or convalescent COVID-19. The sequenced sample was peripheral blood. Written as DNA, the CDR3 is TGTGCCAGCAGTCCCTTTAGAGAGCAGTTCTTC. It specifies CASSPFREQFF.